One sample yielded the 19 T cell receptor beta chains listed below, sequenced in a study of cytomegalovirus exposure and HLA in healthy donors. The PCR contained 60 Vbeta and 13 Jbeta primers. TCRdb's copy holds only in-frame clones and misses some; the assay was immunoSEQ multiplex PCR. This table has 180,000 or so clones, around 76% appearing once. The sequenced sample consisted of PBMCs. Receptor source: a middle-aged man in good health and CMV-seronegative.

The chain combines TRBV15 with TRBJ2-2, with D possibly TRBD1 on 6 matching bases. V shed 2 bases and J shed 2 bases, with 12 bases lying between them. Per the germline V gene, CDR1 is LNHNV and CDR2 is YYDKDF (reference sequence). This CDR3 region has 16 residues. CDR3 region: CATSRKQGTNTGELFF. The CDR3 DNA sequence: TGTGCCACCAGCAGAAAACAGGGTACAAACACCGGGGAGCTGTTTTTT.

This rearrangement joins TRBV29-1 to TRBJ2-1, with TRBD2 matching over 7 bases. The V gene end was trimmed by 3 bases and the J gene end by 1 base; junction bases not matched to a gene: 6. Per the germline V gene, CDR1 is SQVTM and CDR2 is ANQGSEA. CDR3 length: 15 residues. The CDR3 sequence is CSVDGGSVSYNEQFF. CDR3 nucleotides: TGCAGCGTTGATGGCGGGAGTGTTTCCTACAATGAGCAGTTCTTC.

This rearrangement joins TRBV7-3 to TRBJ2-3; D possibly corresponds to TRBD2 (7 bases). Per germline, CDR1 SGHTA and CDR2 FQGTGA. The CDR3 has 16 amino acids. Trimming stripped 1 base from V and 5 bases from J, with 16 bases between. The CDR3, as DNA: TGTGCCAGCAGCTTAAGACACACGGGGGGCGGAGATACGCAGTATTTT. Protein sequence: CASSLRHTGGGDTQYF.

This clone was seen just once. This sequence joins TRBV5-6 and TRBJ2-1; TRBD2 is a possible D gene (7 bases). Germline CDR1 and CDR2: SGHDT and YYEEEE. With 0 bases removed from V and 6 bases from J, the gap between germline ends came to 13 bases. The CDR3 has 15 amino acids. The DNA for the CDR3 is TGTGCCAGCAGCTTGGTTACGGGGGGCCGCAATGAGCAGTTCTTC. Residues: CASSLVTGGRNEQFF.

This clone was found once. CDR3 nucleotide sequence: TGTGCCAGCTCACTAGGAAGGGGTACGGAAGCTTTCTTT. This translates into CASSLGRGTEAFF. J is TRBJ1-1 and V is TRBV18; D perhaps matches TRBD1 (5 bases). Germline CDR1 reads KGHSH; CDR2 reads LQKENI. Between the trimmed V and J ends, which lost 4 bases and 8 bases, there was a span of 14 bases. The CDR3 spans 13 residues.

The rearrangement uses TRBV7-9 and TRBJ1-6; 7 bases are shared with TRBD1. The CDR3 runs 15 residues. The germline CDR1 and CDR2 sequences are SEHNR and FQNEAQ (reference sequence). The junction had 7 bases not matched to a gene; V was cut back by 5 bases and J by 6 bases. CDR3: CASSATQGINSPLHF. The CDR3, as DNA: TGTGCCAGCAGCGCAACACAGGGGATTAATTCACCCCTCCACTTT.

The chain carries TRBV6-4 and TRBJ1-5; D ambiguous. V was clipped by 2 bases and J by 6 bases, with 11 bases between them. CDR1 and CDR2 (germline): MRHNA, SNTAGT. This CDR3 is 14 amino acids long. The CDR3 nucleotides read TGTGCCAGCAGTGACAGGGCGGGCGGTCAGCCCCAGCATTTT. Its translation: CASSDRAGGQPQHF.

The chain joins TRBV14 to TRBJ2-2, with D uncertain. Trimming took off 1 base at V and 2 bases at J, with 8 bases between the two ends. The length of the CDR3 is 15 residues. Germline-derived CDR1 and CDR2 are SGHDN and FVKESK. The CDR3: CASSQGSINTGELFF. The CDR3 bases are TGTGCCAGCAGCCAAGGCTCTATCAACACCGGGGAGCTGTTTTTT.

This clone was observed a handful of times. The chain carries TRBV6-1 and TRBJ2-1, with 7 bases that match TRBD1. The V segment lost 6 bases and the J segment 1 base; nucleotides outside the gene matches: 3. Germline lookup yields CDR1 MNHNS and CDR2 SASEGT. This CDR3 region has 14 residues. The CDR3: CASSRDSSYNEQFF. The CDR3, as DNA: TGTGCCAGCAGCAGGGACAGTTCCTACAATGAGCAGTTCTTC.

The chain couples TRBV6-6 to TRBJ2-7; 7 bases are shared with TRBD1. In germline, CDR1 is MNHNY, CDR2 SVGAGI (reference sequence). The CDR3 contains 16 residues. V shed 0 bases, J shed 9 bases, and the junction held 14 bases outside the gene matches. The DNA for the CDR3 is TGTGCCAGCAGTTACTCGCCGGGACAGTCGGGGAAGGGGCAGTACTTC. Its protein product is CASSYSPGQSGKGQYF.

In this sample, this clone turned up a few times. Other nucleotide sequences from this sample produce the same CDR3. The CDR3 bases are TGTGCCAGCAGCCCTAGCCTCCGCACAGATACGCAGTATTTT. Amino acid sequence: CASSPSLRTDTQYF. The V and J genes are TRBV7-2 and TRBJ2-3, with TRBD2 as a possible D gene (5 bases). This CDR3 contains 14 residues. The germline gives CDR1 SGHTA, CDR2 FQGNSA. The V end lost 5 bases, the J end lost 1 base, and 10 bases lay between the germline ends.

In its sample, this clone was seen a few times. The CDR3 DNA is TGTGCCAGCAGTCCCCGGGGACAGGGGTTGGCAGATACGCAGTATTTT. Protein: CASSPRGQGLADTQYF. The chain is built from TRBV27 and TRBJ2-3; 10 bases match TRBD1. The J segment lost 4 bases and the V segment lost 5 bases, leaving 9 bases of the junction unmatched. Per the germline V gene, CDR1 is MNHEY and CDR2 is SMNVEV (reference sequence). There are 16 residues in the CDR3.

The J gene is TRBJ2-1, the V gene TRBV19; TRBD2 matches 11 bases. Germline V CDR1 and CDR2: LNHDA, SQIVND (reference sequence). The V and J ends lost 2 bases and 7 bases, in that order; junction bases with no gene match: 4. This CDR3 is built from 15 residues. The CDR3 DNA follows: TGTGCCAGTAGTATACTAGCGGGAGGTGTAAATGAGCAGTTCTTC. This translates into CASSILAGGVNEQFF.

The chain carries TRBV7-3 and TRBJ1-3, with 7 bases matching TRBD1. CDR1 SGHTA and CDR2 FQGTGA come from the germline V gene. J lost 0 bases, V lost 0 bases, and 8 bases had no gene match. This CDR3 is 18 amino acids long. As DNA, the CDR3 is TGTGCCAGCAGCTTAACGGGGGACAGTGTCAACTCTGGAAACACCATATATTTT. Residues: CASSLTGDSVNSGNTIYF.

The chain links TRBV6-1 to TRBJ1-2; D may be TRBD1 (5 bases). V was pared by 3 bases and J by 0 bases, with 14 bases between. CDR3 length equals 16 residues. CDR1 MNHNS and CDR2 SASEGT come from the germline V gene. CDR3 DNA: TGTGCCAGCAGTGATCAGGAAACAGGAGCTAACTATGGCTACACCTTC. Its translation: CASSDQETGANYGYTF.

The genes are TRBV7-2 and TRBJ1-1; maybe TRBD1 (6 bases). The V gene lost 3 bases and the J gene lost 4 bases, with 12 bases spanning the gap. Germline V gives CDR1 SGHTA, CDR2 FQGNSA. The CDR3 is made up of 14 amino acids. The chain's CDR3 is CASSFPGGRTEAFF. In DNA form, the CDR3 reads TGTGCCAGCAGCTTCCCGGGGGGGCGCACTGAAGCTTTCTTT.

Here the CDR3 reads CASRGGIEQFF. CDR3 sequence (DNA): TGTGCCAGCAGAGGAGGGATTGAGCAGTTCTTC. This chain uses TRBV28 with TRBJ2-1, with D perhaps matching TRBD2 (6 bases). The CDR3 is 11 residues long. The V and J ends lost 6 bases and 9 bases respectively, with 9 bases between them. Germline V gene sequence: CDR1 MDHEN, CDR2 SYDVKM. The whole variable domain, remainder taken from reference TRBV28 and TRBJ2-1, is DVKVTQSSRYLVKRTGEKVFLECVQDMDHENMFWYRQDPGLGLRLIYFSYDVKMKEKGDIPEGYSVSREKKERFSLILESASTNQTSMYLCASRGGIEQFFGPGTRLTVL.

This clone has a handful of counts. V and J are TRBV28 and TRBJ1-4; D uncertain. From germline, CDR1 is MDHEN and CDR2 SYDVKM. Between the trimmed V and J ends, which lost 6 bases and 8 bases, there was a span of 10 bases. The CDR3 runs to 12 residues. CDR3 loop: CASRAGKEKLFF. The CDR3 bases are TGTGCCAGCAGGGCCGGGAAAGAAAAACTGTTTTTT.

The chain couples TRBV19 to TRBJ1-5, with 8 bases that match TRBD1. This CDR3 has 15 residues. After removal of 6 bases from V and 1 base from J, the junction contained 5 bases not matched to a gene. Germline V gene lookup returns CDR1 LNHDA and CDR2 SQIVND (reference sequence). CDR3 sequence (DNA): TGTGCCAGTAGCGACAGGGGAGGCAGCAATCAGCCCCAGCATTTT. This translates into CASSDRGGSNQPQHF. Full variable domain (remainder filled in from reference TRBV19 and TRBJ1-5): DGGITQSPKYLFRKEGQNVTLSCEQNLNHDAMYWYRQDPGQGLRLIYYSQIVNDFQKGDIAEGYSVSREKKESFPLTVTSAQKNPTAFYLCASSDRGGSNQPQHFGDGTRLSIL.